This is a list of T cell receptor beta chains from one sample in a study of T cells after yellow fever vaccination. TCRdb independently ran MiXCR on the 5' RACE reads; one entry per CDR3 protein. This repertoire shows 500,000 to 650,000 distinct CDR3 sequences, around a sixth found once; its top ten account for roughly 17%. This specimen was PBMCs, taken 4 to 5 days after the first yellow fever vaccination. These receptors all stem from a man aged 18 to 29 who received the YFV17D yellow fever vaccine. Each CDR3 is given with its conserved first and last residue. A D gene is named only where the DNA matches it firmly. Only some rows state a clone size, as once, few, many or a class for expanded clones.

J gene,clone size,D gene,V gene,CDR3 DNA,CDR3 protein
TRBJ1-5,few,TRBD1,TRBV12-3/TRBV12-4,TGTGCCTCAACAGGGGGCGGTCAGCCCCAGCATTTT,CASTGGGQPQHF
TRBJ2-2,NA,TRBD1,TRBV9,TGTGCCAGCAGCCGACAAGGACAGGGGGCGGACGGGGAGCTGTTTTTT,CASSRQGQGADGELFF
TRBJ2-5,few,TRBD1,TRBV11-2,TGTGCCAGCAGCGTAAGGCGGACAGGGTCCCAAGAGACCCAGTACTTC,CASSVRRTGSQETQYF
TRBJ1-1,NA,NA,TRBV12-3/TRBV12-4,TGTGCCAGCAGTTTCCGGAGGGGGGGCGCTGAAGCTTTCTTT,CASSFRRGGAEAFF
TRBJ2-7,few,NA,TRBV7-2,TGTGCCAGCAGTAGGTTGCAGGGGATCAACGAGCAGTACTTC,CASSRLQGINEQYF
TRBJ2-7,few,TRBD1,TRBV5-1,TGCGCCAGCAGCCGCCGGACAGGGGAGTCATCCTACGAGCAGTACTTC,CASSRRTGESSYEQYF
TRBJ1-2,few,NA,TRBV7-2,TGTGCCAGCAGCCCCACCGGGACCGGTAACTATGGCTACACCTTC,CASSPTGTGNYGYTF
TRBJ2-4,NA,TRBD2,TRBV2,TGTGCCAGCAGCGCTACCGGGACTAGCAGAAACATTCAGTACTTC,CASSATGTSRNIQYF
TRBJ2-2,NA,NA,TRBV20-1,TGCAGTGCTCAGACAGCTCTCACCGGGGAGCTGTTTTTT,CSAQTALTGELFF
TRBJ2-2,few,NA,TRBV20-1,TGCAGTGCTAAGGGCTCCTACTACGGGGAGCTGTTTTTT,CSAKGSYYGELFF
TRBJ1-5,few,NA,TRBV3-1,TGTGCCAGCAGCTGGCAGGACAATCAGCCCCAGCATTTT,CASSWQDNQPQHF
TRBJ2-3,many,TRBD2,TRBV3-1,TGTGCCAGCATTCCGACTAGCGGAGATACGCAGTATTTT,CASIPTSGDTQYF
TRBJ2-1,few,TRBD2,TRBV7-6,TGTGCCAGCAGCCCTAACCCTAGCGGGGGTGGCAATGAGCAGTTCTTC,CASSPNPSGGGNEQFF
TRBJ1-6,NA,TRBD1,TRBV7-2,TGTGCCAGCAGCTTAGCGACAGGGGGAGTTGGTTCACCCCTCCACTTT,CASSLATGGVGSPLHF
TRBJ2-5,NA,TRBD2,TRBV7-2,TGTGCCAGCAGCTTATTAAGGCCGGGGGACCTAACTAGCGGGGGGCACCCGGAGACCCAGTACTTC,CASSLLRPGDLTSGGHPETQYF
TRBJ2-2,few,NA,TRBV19,TGTGCCAGCCATAATCCGGCGCTTCCCGGGCTGTTTTTT,CASHNPALPGLFF
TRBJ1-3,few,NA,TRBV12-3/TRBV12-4,TGTGCCAGCAGCCCCGAGGCCCGAAACACCATATATTTT,CASSPEARNTIYF
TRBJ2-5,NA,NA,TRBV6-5,TGTGCCAGCAGTTACAACGCGGTTGTCGGGGAGACCCAGTACTTC,CASSYNAVVGETQYF
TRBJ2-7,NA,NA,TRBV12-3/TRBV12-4,TGTGCCAGCAGTTTTGAGTTCGGACACGGAACGGGAGAGCAGTACTTC,CASSFEFGHGTGEQYF
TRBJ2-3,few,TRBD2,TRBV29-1,TGCAGCGTTGAAGATCACGCGGGGGGGAATACGCAGTATTTT,CSVEDHAGGNTQYF
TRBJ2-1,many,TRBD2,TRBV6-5,TGTGCCAGCAGTTACGGACTAGCGGGGGTTTGGTTCTTC,CASSYGLAGVWFF
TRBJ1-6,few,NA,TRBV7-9,TGTGCCAGCAGCTTACCACAGCTGAATTCACCCCTCCACTTT,CASSLPQLNSPLHF
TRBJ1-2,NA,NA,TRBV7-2,TGTGCCAGCAGCGCGGGACACCTAAACTATGGCTACACCTTC,CASSAGHLNYGYTF
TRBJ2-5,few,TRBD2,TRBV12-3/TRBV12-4,TGTGCCAGCAGTTCCTCTAGCGGGGGTCTCGGGACCCAGTACTTC,CASSSSSGGLGTQYF
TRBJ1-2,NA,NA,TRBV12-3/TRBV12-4,TGTGCCAGCAGTTTGGGATTCACTAACTATGGCTACACCTTC,CASSLGFTNYGYTF
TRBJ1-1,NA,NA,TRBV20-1,TGCAGTGCCATTAAACAGGCTCTGAACACTGAAGCTTTCTTT,CSAIKQALNTEAFF
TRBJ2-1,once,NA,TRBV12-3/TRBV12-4,TGTGCCTCCCGGGCCCTCGGGAATGAGCAGTTCTTC,CASRALGNEQFF
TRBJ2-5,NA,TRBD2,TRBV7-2,TGTGCCAGCAGCTTAGCGTTAGCTAGCGGGACTCAAGAGACCCAGTACTTC,CASSLALASGTQETQYF
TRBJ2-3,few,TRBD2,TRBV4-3,TGCGCCAGCAGCCTGGGGACTAGCGGATCCAACACAGATACGCAGTATTTT,CASSLGTSGSNTDTQYF
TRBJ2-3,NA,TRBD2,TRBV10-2,TGCGCCAGCCTACTAGCGGGGGCAGATACGCAGTATTTT,CASLLAGADTQYF
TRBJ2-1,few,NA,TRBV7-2,TGTGCCAGCAGCTTAGACCCGCAGGGCTACAATGAGCAGTTCTTC,CASSLDPQGYNEQFF
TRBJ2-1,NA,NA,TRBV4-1,TGCGCCAGCAGCTACACGGGACCTGGCAATGAGCAGTTCTTC,CASSYTGPGNEQFF
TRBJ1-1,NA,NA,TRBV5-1,TGCGCCAGCAGCTTGGGCTCGGGCTTGGGGGACACTGAAGCTTTCTTT,CASSLGSGLGDTEAFF
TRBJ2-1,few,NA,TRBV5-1,TGCGCCAGCAGCTTACCCTCGGCAGGGGTCCAGGACAATGAGCAGTTCTTC,CASSLPSAGVQDNEQFF
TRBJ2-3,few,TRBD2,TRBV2,TGTGCCAGCACGGCGGGGGTTACAGATACGCAGTATTTT,CASTAGVTDTQYF
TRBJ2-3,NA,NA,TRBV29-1,TGCAGCGTTGACTCGAGAAAAACTAGCACAGATACGCAGTATTTT,CSVDSRKTSTDTQYF
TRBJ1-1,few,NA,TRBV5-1,TGCGCCAGCACCCTCGGGACCTATGATACTGAAGCTTTCTTT,CASTLGTYDTEAFF
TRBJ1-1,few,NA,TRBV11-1,TGTTCCAGCAGACAGACTCAGGATAGGTATCAGGGGATGGAAGCTTTCTTT,CSSRQTQDRYQGMEAFF
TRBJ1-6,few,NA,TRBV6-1,TGTGCCAGCAGTGAAAGCGGTGCCAATTCACCCCTCCACTTT,CASSESGANSPLHF
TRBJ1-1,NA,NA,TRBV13,TGTGCCAGCAGCTCGACTCATACTCCAGTAGCTTTCTTT,CASSSTHTPVAFF
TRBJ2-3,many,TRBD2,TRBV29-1,TGCAGCGCCTCGCAGACTAGCGGGGTCGCAGATACGCAGTATTTT,CSASQTSGVADTQYF
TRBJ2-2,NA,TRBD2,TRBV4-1,TGCGCCAGCAGCCTCCTGGCGGGAGCGGGGGGGCGAGGCGGGGAGCTGTTTTTT,CASSLLAGAGGRGGELFF
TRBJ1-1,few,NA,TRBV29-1,TGCAGCGTTGAGGGGAGCGGAGCAAACACCGATAAAGCTTTCTTT,CSVEGSGANTDKAFF
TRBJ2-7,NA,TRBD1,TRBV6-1,TGTGCCAGCACCCCGGGACAGGCCCCCCTCTACGAGCAGTACTTC,CASTPGQAPLYEQYF
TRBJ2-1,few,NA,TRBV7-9,TGTGCCAGCAGCTTCAGGGTAGGGCGGGATGAGCAGTTCTTC,CASSFRVGRDEQFF
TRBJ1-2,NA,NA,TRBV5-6,TGTGCCAGCAGCCCCTGGAGTGGGACTAACTATGGCTACACCTTC,CASSPWSGTNYGYTF
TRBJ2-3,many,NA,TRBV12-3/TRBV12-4,TGTGCCAGCACTTTGACAGTCGCAGATACGCAGTATTTT,CASTLTVADTQYF
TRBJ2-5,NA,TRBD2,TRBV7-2,TGTGCCAGCAGCTTAAATGTCCCTAGCGGGGGGCAAGAGACCCAGTACTTC,CASSLNVPSGGQETQYF
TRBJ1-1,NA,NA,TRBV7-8,TGTGCCAGCAGCTCGATCTGGACGGGTGGTGAAGCTTTCTTT,CASSSIWTGGEAFF
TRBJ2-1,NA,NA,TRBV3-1,TGTGCCAGCAGTTTTCCTCTTAATGAGCAGTTCTTC,CASSFPLNEQFF
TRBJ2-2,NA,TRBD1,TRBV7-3,TGTGCCAGCAGCAGGGGGCTCACCCGGGAGCTGTTTTTT,CASSRGLTRELFF
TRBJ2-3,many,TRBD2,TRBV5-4,TGTGCCAGCAGCTTGGAGGCTAGCGGGGCGCGTTACACAGATACGCAGTATTTT,CASSLEASGARYTDTQYF